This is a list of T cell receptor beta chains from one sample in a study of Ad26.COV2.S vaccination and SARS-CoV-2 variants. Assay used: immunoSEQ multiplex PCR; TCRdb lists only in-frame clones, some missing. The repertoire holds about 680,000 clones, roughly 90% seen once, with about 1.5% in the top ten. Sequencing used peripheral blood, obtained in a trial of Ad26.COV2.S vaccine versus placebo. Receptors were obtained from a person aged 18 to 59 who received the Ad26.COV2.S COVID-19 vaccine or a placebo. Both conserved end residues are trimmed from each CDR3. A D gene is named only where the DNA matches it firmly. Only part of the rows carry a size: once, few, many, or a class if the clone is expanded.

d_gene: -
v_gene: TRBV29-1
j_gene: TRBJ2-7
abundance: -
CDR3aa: SVEGAYEQY

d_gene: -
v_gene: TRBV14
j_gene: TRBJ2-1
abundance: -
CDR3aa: ASSRSSSYNEQF

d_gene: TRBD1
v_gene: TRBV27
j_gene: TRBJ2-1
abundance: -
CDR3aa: ASSFAIGQGLDEQF

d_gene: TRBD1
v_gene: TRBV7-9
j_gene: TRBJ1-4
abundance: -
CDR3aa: ASSHRDREEKLF

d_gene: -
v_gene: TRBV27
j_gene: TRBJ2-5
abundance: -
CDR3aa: ASIVGTQY

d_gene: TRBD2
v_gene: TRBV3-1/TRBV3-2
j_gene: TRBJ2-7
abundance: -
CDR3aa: ASSQDAAGGYEQY

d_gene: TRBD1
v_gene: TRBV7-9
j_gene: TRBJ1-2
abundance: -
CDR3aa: ASSLRPGTGIYGYT

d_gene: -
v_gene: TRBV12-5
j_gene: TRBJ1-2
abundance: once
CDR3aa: ASGFEGIGGYT

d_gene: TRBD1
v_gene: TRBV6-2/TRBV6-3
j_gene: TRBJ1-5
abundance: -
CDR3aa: ASSYASTGVSNQPQH

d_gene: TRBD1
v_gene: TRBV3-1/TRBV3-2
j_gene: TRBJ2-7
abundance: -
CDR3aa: ASSQAWTGIYEQY

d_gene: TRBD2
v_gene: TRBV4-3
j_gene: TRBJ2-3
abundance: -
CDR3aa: ASSTRTSGASDTQY

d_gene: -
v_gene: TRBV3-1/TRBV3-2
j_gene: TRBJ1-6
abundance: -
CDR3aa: ASSRNSPLH

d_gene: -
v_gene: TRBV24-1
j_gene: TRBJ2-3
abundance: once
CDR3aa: ATSETTDTQY

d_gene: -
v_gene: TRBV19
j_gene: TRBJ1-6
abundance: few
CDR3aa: ASIPPSPLH

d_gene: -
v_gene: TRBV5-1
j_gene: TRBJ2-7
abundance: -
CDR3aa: ASSLDGGVEDEQY

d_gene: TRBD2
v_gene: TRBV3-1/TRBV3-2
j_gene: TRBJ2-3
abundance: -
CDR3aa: ASSQAGLAGITDTQY

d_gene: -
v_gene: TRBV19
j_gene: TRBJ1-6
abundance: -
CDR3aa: ASRPTTGARYNSPLH

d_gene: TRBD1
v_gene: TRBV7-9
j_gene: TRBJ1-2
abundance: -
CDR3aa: ASGNQQGAPDYGYT

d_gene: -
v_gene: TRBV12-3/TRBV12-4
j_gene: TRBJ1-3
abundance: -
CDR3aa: ASSAGVTGTIY

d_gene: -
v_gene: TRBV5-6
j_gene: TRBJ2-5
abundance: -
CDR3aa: ASSLVGKETQY

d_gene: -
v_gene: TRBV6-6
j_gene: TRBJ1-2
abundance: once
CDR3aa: ASSYSGTTYGYT

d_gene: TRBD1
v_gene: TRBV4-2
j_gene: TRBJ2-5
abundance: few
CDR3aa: ASRDRVRETQY

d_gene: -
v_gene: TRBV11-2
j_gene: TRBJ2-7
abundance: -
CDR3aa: ASSSTAVREQY

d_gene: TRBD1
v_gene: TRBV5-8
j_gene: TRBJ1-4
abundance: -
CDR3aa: ASSRGQGAKTNEKLF

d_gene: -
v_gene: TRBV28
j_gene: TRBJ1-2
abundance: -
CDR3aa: ASSPPRSQYGYT

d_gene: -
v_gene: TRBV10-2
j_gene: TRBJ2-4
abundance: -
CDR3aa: ASSEFERAKNIQY

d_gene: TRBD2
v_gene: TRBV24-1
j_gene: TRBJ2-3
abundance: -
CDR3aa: ATSDLGTSGGDTQY

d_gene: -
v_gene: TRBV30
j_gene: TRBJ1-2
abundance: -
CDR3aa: AWSLIRGQIKGYT

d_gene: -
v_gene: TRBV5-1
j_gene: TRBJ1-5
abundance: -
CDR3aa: ASSLEPGETNQPQH

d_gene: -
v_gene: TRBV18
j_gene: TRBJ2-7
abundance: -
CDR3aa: ASSPQSYEQY

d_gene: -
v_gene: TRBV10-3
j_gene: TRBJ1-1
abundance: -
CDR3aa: AIRGSNLRQLPRLEAF

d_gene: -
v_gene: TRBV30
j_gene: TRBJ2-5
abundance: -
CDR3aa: AWTGVGETQY

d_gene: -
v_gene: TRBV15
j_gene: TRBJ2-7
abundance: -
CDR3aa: ATSRDLQGYEQY

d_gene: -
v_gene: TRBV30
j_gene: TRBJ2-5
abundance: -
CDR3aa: ACQGSALVAQY

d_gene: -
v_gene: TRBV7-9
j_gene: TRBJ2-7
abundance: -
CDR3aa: ASSFHGASGSYEQY

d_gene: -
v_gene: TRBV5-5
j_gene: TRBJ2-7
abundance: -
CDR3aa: ASSLGRSSYEQY

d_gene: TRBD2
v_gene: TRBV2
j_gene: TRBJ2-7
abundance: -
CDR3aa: ASSERLAGRYEQY

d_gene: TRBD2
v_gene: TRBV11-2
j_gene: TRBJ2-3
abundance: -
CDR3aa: ASSLGGRSTDTQY

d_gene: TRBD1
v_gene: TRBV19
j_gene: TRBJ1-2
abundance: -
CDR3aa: ASSPGGLRGYT

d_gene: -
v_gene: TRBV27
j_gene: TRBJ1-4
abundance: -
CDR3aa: ASSKFGGRATNEKLF

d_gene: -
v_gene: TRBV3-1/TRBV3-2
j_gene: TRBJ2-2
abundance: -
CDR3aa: ASSQVRNTGELF

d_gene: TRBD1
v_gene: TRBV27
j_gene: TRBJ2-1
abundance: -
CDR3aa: ASSSRGPGYNEQF

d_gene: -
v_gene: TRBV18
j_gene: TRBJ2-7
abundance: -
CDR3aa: ASSPMGPGASSYEQY

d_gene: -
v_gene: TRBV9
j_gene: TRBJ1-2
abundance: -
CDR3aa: ASSVNRERYGYT

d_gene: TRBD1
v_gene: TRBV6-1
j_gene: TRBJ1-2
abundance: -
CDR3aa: ASSEVVTGWGGYT

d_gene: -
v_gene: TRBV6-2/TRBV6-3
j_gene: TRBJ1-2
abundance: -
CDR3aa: ASSYAETVGGYT

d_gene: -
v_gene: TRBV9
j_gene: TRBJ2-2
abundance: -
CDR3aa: ASSLEIGELF

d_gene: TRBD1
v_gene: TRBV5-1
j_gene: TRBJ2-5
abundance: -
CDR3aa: ASSFTGDVQETQY

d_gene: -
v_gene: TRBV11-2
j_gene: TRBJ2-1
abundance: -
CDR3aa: ASSLAGLFGNEQF

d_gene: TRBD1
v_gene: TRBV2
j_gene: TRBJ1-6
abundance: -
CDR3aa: ASRTGTDSLPLH

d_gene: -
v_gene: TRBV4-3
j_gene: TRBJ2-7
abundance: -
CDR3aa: ASSLDRRNEQY

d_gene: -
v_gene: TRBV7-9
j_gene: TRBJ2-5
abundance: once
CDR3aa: ASSPAPRGRETQY